Listed below are T cell receptor beta chains from one sample, sequenced in a study of blood T cells in healthy people across ages. One entry per CDR3 protein results from TCRdb running MiXCR on the 5' RACE reads. The data show about 1.8 million distinct CDR3 sequences, 40% to 55% seen once. The material sequenced was blood. The source is a woman aged 40-49 years in good health. The CDR3 runs from the conserved cysteine through the conserved F or W. D genes are given only for firm matches. Size is omitted from some rows. Given values are once, few, many or a class for expanded clones.

TRBV4-2	NA	15	NA	TRBJ2-1	TGTGCCAGCAGCCAAGAGGGAGACAGCTACAATGAGCAGTTCTTC	CASSQEGDSYNEQFF
TRBV3-1	NA	16	NA	TRBJ2-1	TGTGCCAGCAGCCAAGCCGGGGGGCGTTCCTACAATGAGCAGTTCTTC	CASSQAGGRSYNEQFF
TRBV20-1	NA	12	NA	TRBJ2-5	TGCAGTGCTATGGGCAGACAAGAGACCCAGTACTTC	CSAMGRQETQYF
TRBV29-1	NA	12	NA	TRBJ1-2	TGCAGCGCCGGAGGAACCACCGGTGGCTACACCTTC	CSAGGTTGGYTF
TRBV4-3	TRBD2	17	few	TRBJ2-1	TGCGCCAGCAGCCAAGATCCGGCGGGGACTACCTACAATGAGCAGTTCTTC	CASSQDPAGTTYNEQFF
TRBV4-1	NA	13	NA	TRBJ2-7	TGCGCCAGCAGAGGCGGGAAAGCCTACGAGCAGTACTTC	CASRGGKAYEQYF
TRBV10-1	TRBD2	14	NA	TRBJ2-1	TGCGCCAGCAGTGATGGTCTAGCGGGGGGACGGCAGTTCTTC	CASSDGLAGGRQFF
TRBV6-5	NA	14	once	TRBJ1-5	TGTGCCAGCGCTTTGAGGATTTCGGCTCAGCCCCAGCATTTT	CASALRISAQPQHF
TRBV5-8	NA	14	many	TRBJ1-2	TGTGCCAGCAGCCCGGGGGGCCCGAACTATGGCTACACCTTC	CASSPGGPNYGYTF
TRBV20-1	NA	11	NA	TRBJ1-2	TGCAGTGCTAGAGTCCCCTACGGCTACACCTTC	CSARVPYGYTF
TRBV20-1	NA	14	NA	TRBJ2-7	TGCAGTGCTAGAGAAGTGACAGGCTCCTACGAGCAGTACTTC	CSAREVTGSYEQYF